The T cell receptor beta chain described here comes from a study of T-cell reconstitution after alpha-beta-depleted transplantation in children (dated by TCRdb to 2016 to 2017). In terms of the full investigation: Using TCR repertoire profiling, the study quantitatively followed how T-cell immune reconstitution unfolded in children after TCRalphabeta/CD19-depleted allogeneic hematopoietic cell transplantation.

The sample's treatment or condition, from its label and the paper: allogeneic hematopoietic cell transplantation with graft depleted of TCRalphabeta T cells and CD19 B cells. Transplant recipients were children who received TCRalphabeta/CD19-depleted allogeneic hematopoietic cell grafts. Summary of the overall study and its limitations: Over the following months the frequencies of hyperexpanded clones went down, and after one year T-cell counts and TCRbeta diversity were mostly credited to newly produced T cells. Apparently early alphabetaT-cell count recovery about two months after transplant reportedly relied on only several hundred rapidly expanded clones derived from non-depleted graft cells. In some patients, the high TCRbeta diversity seen at day 60 was put down to recipient T cells and intrathymic progenitors that had survived conditioning.

This clonotype was observed a few times. What this receptor recognizes is not known. Base quality data are lacking; no much larger clone is found one base away. Receptors were amplified or captured by PCR. The data were produced on an Illumina HiSeq 2500. Molecular barcoding was employed in the preparation of TCR libraries, with unique molecular identifiers being used to normalize TCRbeta repertoire quantification. TCRdb reanalyzed the raw reads on its own, using fastp at Q25 for trimming and MiXCR for clone calling, and kept in-frame beta chains. Every entry covers one CDR3 protein and lists the most common genes and DNA from its rows. The sample includes about 980,000 distinct CDR3 sequences, with about 30% observed a single time. In total, the top ten clones hold about 28% of the sample. CDR1 is given as SGHTA and CDR2 as FQGNSA, both from the germline V gene. The V end gives up 1 base and the J end 9 bases, leaving 8 bases in the junction not matched to a gene. Including cysteine and phenylalanine, the CDR3 has 15 amino acids. Of the read, only the CDR3 DNA is kept; its 45 bases are in frame from base 1.

This TCR was sampled from a boy under two years old who had a stem cell transplant for SCID, so the T cells may come from the graft donor. The chain employs TRBV7-2 and TRBJ2-1; a stretch of 8 junction bases matches TRBD1. Source: PBMCs, mostly from graft donor cells, taken 360 days after TCRalphabeta/CD19-depleted stem cell transplant. CDR3 reads: CASSLDVRGRVEQFF. The DNA reads as follows: TGTGCCAGCAGCTTAGATGTCAGGGGGCGAGTTGAGCAGTTCTTC.